The 10 T cell receptor beta chains below all came from one sample that was sequenced in a study of OX40 agonist ivuxolimab in advanced cancers. Clones were sequenced by immunoSEQ multiplex PCR, and TCRdb holds only the in-frame ones, with some missing. The data contain some 50,000 clones, under 85% of them singletons. The starting material was CD4+ or CD8+ T cells sorted from blood, obtained in a trial of the OX40 agonist ivuxolimab. These receptors originate from an adult with an advanced solid tumor such as melanoma, head and neck, liver or kidney cancer.

To note about this clone: Its ends do not fully match the called genes, so a read error is possible. The genes are TRBV2 and TRBJ2-3; D is perhaps TRBD1 (5 bases). Germline loops: CDR1 SNHLY, CDR2 FYNNEI. The CDR3 is 13 residues long. CDR3: CASSGPFTGTQYF. CDR3 DNA sequence: TGTGCCAGCAGCGGACCATTCACAGGTACGCAGTATTTT.

The rearrangement links TRBV18 to TRBJ2-1, with D possibly being TRBD2 (6 bases). CDR3 length: 15 amino acids. Germline CDR1 KGHSH, CDR2 LQKENI. V lost 3 bases and J lost 4, with 13 bases in between. CDR3 in amino acids: CASSPEGLAYNEQFF. The CDR3 bases are TGTGCCAGCTCACCCGAGGGGCTAGCGTACAATGAGCAGTTCTTC.

The rearrangement joins TRBV5-1 to TRBJ2-5; D might be TRBD1 (6 bases). In germline, CDR1 is SGHRS, CDR2 YFSETQ. V was shortened by 4 bases and J by 1 base, with 23 bases between the two germline ends. The CDR3 sequence is 18 residues long. The CDR3 bases are TGCGCCAGCAGCCCCAAGGGGGACCGGTGGATTCTCCAAGAGACCCAGTACTTC. As protein: CASSPKGDRWILQETQYF.

This clone has just one count. J is TRBJ2-1 and V is TRBV2; 12 bases are a match to TRBD2. J was trimmed by 10 bases and V by 6 bases; bases with no gene match: 10. Germline CDR1 is SNHLY and CDR2 is FYNNEI. This CDR3 is 15 amino acids long. CDR3 nucleotides: TGTGCCAGCAGAGAACTAGCGGGAGGCCCTGGAGAGCAGTTCTTC. It encodes CASRELAGGPGEQFF.

V is TRBV11-2 and J is TRBJ2-7; D gene uncertain. V lost 4 bases and J lost 3, with 10 bases in between. The CDR3 sequence is 13 residues long. Germline CDR1 SGHAT, CDR2 FQNNGV. The DNA of the CDR3 is TGTGCCAGCAGCTCCCAACTCCACTACGAGCAGTACTTC. Protein product: CASSSQLHYEQYF.

This chain connects TRBV2 to TRBJ2-7; D is unclear. Between the trimmed V and J ends, which lost 5 bases and 3 bases, there was a span of 5 bases. Germline lookup yields CDR1 SNHLY and CDR2 FYNNEI. This CDR3 is built from 11 residues. The CDR3 DNA sequence: TGTGCCAGCAGTTCCTACTACGAGCAGTACTTC. As protein: CASSSYYEQYF.

This chain uses TRBV7-2 with TRBJ1-4; D unclear. Germline loops: CDR1 SGHTA, CDR2 FQGNSA. Trimming pared 3 bases from V and 8 bases from J, leaving 13 bases between. The CDR3 contains 14 residues. CDR3: CASSFGGLGEKLFF. CDR3 sequence (DNA): TGTGCCAGCAGCTTCGGAGGGCTCGGGGAAAAACTGTTTTTT.

The chain links TRBV5-6 to TRBJ2-7; 8 nucleotides align to TRBD1. This CDR3 is 15 amino acids long. V lost 4 bases and J lost 1; bases outside the gene matches: 7. The germline CDR1 and CDR2 sequences are SGHDT and YYEEEE. Written as DNA, the CDR3 is TGTGCCAGCAGCCGCCCAGGGGGCAGGTCCTACGAGCAGTACTTC. The encoded protein is CASSRPGGRSYEQYF. The whole variable domain, filled in from reference TRBV5-6 and TRBJ2-7, reads DAGVTQSPTHLIKTRGQQVTLRCSPKSGHDTVSWYQQALGQGPQFIFQYYEEEERQRGNFPDRFSGHQFPNYSSELNVNALLLGDSALYLCASSRPGGRSYEQYFGPGTRLTVT.

This clone was seen only once. The rearrangement links TRBV28 to TRBJ1-2; 7 bases fit TRBD1. V was clipped by 3 bases and J by 2 bases; unmatched bases: 12. This CDR3 has 17 residues. In germline, CDR1 is MDHEN, CDR2 SYDVKM. In nucleotides, the CDR3 is TGTGCCAGCAGTTTGGCAGGCGAGGGGGCGAGAAACTATGGCTACACCTTC. Its translation: CASSLAGEGARNYGYTF.

The chain combines TRBV6-6 with TRBJ2-2; no clear D gene. The germline CDR1 and CDR2 sequences are MNHNY and SVGAGI (reference sequence). The CDR3 contains 15 residues. V was cut by 9 bases and J by 1 base, with 15 bases left in between. CDR3 in amino acids: CASGGRQRNTGELFF. CDR3 nucleotide sequence: TGTGCCAGTGGCGGACGTCAGAGGAACACCGGGGAGCTGTTTTTT.